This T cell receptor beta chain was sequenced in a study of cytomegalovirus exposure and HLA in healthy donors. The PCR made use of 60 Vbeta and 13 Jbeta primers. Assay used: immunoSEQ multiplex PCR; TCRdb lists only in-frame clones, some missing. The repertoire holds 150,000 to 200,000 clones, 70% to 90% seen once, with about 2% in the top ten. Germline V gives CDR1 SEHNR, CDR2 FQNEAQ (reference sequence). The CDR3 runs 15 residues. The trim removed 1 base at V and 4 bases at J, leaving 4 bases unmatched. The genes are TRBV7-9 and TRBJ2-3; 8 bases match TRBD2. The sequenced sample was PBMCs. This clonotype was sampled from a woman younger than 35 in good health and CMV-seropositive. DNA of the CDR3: TGTGCCAGCAGCTTAGAATCGCGGGGGGCAGATACGCAGTATTTT. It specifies CASSLESRGADTQYF.